The source of this T cell receptor (beta chain) is a study of OX40 agonist ivuxolimab in advanced cancers. The overall study: Six ivuxolimab dose levels, 0.01 to 10 mg/kg, were given intravenously every 2 weeks.

Assay: immunoSEQ multiplex PCR; the TCRdb copy retains only in-frame clones and omits some. The profile shows 20,000 to 25,000 clones, more than 70% of them singletons. Germline V gene lookup returns CDR1 SGHVS and CDR2 FNYEAQ. The CDR3 has 13 residues. The V and J ends lost 9 bases and 2 bases respectively, with 14 bases between them. Exclusion of a patient followed from autoimmune disease history or systemic immunosuppression. V gene TRBV7-6 combines with J gene TRBJ2-7, with D perhaps TRBD1 or TRBD2 (6 bases each). The sequence came from an adult with an advanced solid tumor such as melanoma, head and neck, liver or kidney cancer. Sequences were derived from CD4+ or CD8+ T cells sorted from blood, sampled in a trial of the OX40 agonist ivuxolimab. This chain's CDR3 is CASARGEAYEQYF. CDR3 in DNA: TGTGCCAGTGCGAGGGGGGAGGCCTACGAGCAGTACTTC.